Following are 4 T cell receptor beta chains from one sample sequenced in a study of identical twins. TCRdb passed the 5' RACE reads through MiXCR, listing each CDR3 protein once. The data contain roughly 690,000 distinct CDR3 sequences, around 21% of them singletons. This sample was also put to use in a study of T cells expressing NK-cell markers.

Specimen: PBMCs. These receptors all come from a woman younger than 35 in good health.

The table lists this clonotype with a few counts. The chain links TRBV7-9 to TRBJ1-4; D may be TRBD1 (6 bases). The germline gives CDR1 SEHNR, CDR2 FQNEAQ (reference sequence). The CDR3 has 15 residues. Between the trimmed V and J ends, which lost 4 bases and 6 bases, there was a span of 15 bases. CDR3 sequence reads: CASSYGTRGYEKLFF. In nucleotides, the CDR3 is TGTGCCAGCAGCTACGGGACAAGGGGTTATGAAAAACTGTTTTTT.

This clonotype was seen a handful of times. V and J are TRBV20-1 and TRBJ1-5, with D possibly being TRBD1 (6 bases). The germline gives CDR1 DFQATT, CDR2 SNEGSKA (reference sequence). This CDR3 region has 16 residues. V was trimmed by 2 bases and J by 6 bases, leaving 20 bases between them. The DNA for the CDR3 is TGCAGTGCTAGATCCCCCGGCAGGGCAGGGGTTCAGCCCCAGCATTTT. It codes for CSARSPGRAGVQPQHF.

Only a few counts were recorded for this clonotype. The rearrangement joins TRBV15 to TRBJ2-7, with 8 positions matching TRBD1. This CDR3 has 15 amino acids. The germline V gene has CDR1 LNHNV and CDR2 YYDKDF (reference sequence). Trimming at V came to 7 bases and at J to 1 base, leaving 9 bases not matched to a gene. CDR3 loop: CATTNRQGRSYEQYF. DNA of the CDR3: TGTGCCACCACTAACCGACAGGGGAGGTCCTACGAGCAGTACTTC.

This sequence joins TRBV9 and TRBJ1-6; no clear D gene. The CDR3 length is 13 residues. V gave up 3 bases and J gave up 8 bases, with 9 bases separating them. CDR1 is SGDLS and CDR2 is YYNGEE in the germline V gene. The CDR3 sequence is CASSASEDSPLHF. DNA for the CDR3: TGTGCCAGCAGCGCGTCAGAAGATTCACCCCTCCACTTT.